Below, 27 T cell receptor beta chains from the same sample are listed, as sequenced in a study of blood T cell repertoires in COVID-19. Using immunoSEQ multiplex PCR, the repertoire was profiled, and TCRdb retains in-frame clones only, with some absent. The sample carries fewer than 300,000 clones, less than 85% recorded once. The source material was peripheral blood. These receptors originate from a human donor with COVID-19, enrolled during active disease. The donor label of this sample is uncertain.

V usage is TRBV28 and J usage is TRBJ1-1; D gene uncertain. CDR1 and CDR2 (germline): MDHEN, SYDVKM. There are 15 residues in the CDR3. The V end was cut by 5 bases, the J end by 5 bases, with 18 bases between. CDR3 nucleotide sequence: TGTGCCAGCAGTCAACCTCTGGGGAGGGTTACTGAAGCTTTCTTT. Protein product: CASSQPLGRVTEAFF.

J is TRBJ2-1 and V is TRBV11-2; D not resolved. Trimming cost V 0 bases and J 6 bases, with 9 bases left between them. The germline V gene has CDR1 SGHAT and CDR2 FQNNGV. This CDR3 region has 14 residues. The DNA of the CDR3 is TGTGCCAGCAGCTTAGATCTAAGATCCAATGAGCAGTTCTTC. Translating it yields CASSLDLRSNEQFF.

CDR3: CASSLGQASYEQYF. The CDR3 nucleotides are TGTGCCAGCAGCTTAGGACAGGCCTCCTACGAGCAGTACTTC. The chain joins TRBV11-2 to TRBJ2-7; D possibly corresponds to TRBD1 (6 bases). Germline values: CDR1 SGHAT, CDR2 FQNNGV. The ends were cut back, 1 base at V and 0 bases at J, with 7 bases in the middle. CDR3 length: 14 amino acids.

This chain connects TRBV5-6 to TRBJ2-5; 7 bases fit TRBD2. CDR1 and CDR2 (germline): SGHDT, YYEEEE. The CDR3 runs to 17 residues. The junction had 16 bases not matched to a gene; V was cut back by 6 bases and J by 2 bases. In DNA form, the CDR3 reads TGTGCCAGCATTATTATGGGTCAGCGGGGCTCACAAGAGACCCAGTACTTC. Its protein product is CASIIMGQRGSQETQYF.

V usage is TRBV9 and J usage is TRBJ2-1; 10 bases line up with TRBD2. The ends lost 4 bases at V and 0 bases at J; junction bases unmatched: 7. The CDR3 is 17 residues long. Germline CDR1 is SGDLS and CDR2 is YYNGEE. Here the CDR3 DNA reads TGTGCCAGCAGCCTCCGGACTAGCGGAACCTCCTACAATGAGCAGTTCTTC. Translating gives CASSLRTSGTSYNEQFF.

The rearrangement uses TRBV6-2 or TRBV6-3 and TRBJ2-1; 13 nucleotides match TRBD2. This CDR3 spans 16 amino acids. Germline-derived CDR1 and CDR2 are MNHEY and SVGEGT. With V trimmed by 1 base and J by 9 bases, 6 bases remained unmatched. The CDR3 DNA follows: TGTGCCAGCAGTTACTACGGACTAGCGGGAGACGGTGAGCAGTTCTTC. Its translation is CASSYYGLAGDGEQFF.

This clone was detected once. The chain joins TRBV27 to TRBJ2-5; the match to TRBD1 covers 9 bases. This CDR3 contains 15 residues. V was clipped by 2 bases and J by 3 bases; unmatched bases: 4. Germline CDR1 MNHEY, CDR2 SMNVEV (reference sequence). CDR3 residues: CASSLMGQGEETQYF. The CDR3 DNA reads TGTGCCAGCAGTTTAATGGGACAGGGCGAAGAGACCCAGTACTTC.

The chain uses TRBV7-2 and TRBJ1-4; 8 bases are shared with TRBD1. CDR1 and CDR2 from the germline V gene are SGHTA and FQGNSA. The CDR3 totals 17 residues. V shed 1 base and J 5 bases; nucleotides not matched to a gene: 9. Here the CDR3 reads CASSLGFSTGANEKLFF. DNA for the CDR3: TGTGCCAGCAGCTTAGGGTTCTCGACAGGGGCGAATGAAAAACTGTTTTTT.

The chain is built from TRBV11-2 and TRBJ1-2; D unresolved. Germline V gene sequence: CDR1 SGHAT, CDR2 FQNNGV. Trimming removed 2 bases at V and 8 bases at J, with 15 bases between. The CDR3 sequence is 14 residues long. The CDR3 DNA reads TGTGCCAGCAGCTTACACTTGGTAGCGGGGGGCTACACCTTC. It codes for CASSLHLVAGGYTF.

The chain employs TRBV3-1 (or the pseudogene TRBV3-2) and TRBJ2-7, with 9 nucleotides matching TRBD2. The CDR3 covers 16 residues. The germline V gene has CDR1 LGHDT and CDR2 YNNKEL (reference sequence). Losses at the gene ends were 1 base for V and 0 bases for J; bases not matched to a gene: 4. CDR3 nucleotides: TGTGCCAGCAGCCAAGTAACTAGCGGGTTCTCCTACGAGCAGTACTTC. It is translated as CASSQVTSGFSYEQYF.

The V gene is TRBV27, the J gene TRBJ2-1; D possibly corresponds to TRBD2 (6 bases). The V end lost 6 bases, the J end lost 2 bases, and 17 bases lay between the germline ends. The CDR3 loop spans 16 amino acids. Germline loops: CDR1 MNHEY, CDR2 SMNVEV (reference sequence). CDR3 in DNA: TGTGCCAGCAGCACCTTAAGGGGAGGCCCCTACAATGAGCAGTTCTTC. Amino acids: CASSTLRGGPYNEQFF.

CDR3 nucleotide sequence: TGTGCCAGCAGTTCCCCCTGGACTAGCGGGAGGATCTCCTACAATGAGCAGTTCTTC. It specifies CASSSPWTSGRISYNEQFF. The chain links TRBV27 to TRBJ2-1, with TRBD2 identical over 14 bases. There are 19 residues in the CDR3. The germline V gene encodes CDR1 MNHEY and CDR2 SMNVEV (reference sequence). V was pared by 4 bases and J by 0 bases, with 8 bases of the junction left unmatched.

The rearrangement uses TRBV3-1 (or the pseudogene TRBV3-2) and TRBJ2-4; D might be TRBD1 (6 bases). V was clipped by 1 base and J by 4 bases, with 20 bases between them. The CDR3 has 18 residues. Per germline, CDR1 LGHDT and CDR2 YNNKEL (reference sequence). CDR3 sequence: CASSQGLQGYQQKNIQYF. DNA of the CDR3: TGTGCCAGCAGCCAAGGACTACAGGGATATCAACAGAAAAACATTCAGTACTTC.

This clone came up a few times. V and J are TRBV27 and TRBJ1-2; the D gene is possibly TRBD1 (5 bases). Germline CDR1 is MNHEY and CDR2 is SMNVEV (reference sequence). This CDR3 contains 13 residues. Trimming removed 6 bases from V and 2 bases from J, with 10 bases in between. CDR3 nucleotides: TGTGCCAGCAGGATAGACAGAAACTATGGCTACACCTTC. Protein: CASRIDRNYGYTF.

The V and J genes are TRBV2 and TRBJ2-5; TRBD2 agrees at 11 bases. Germline CDR1 and CDR2: SNHLY and FYNNEI. V dropped 5 bases and J dropped 1; count of bases not matched to a gene: 12. This CDR3 comprises 18 residues. The CDR3 nucleotides read TGTGCCAGCAGTCCTGGGGGGCTAGCGGGAGGAGGCCAAGAGACCCAGTACTTC. It codes for CASSPGGLAGGGQETQYF.

The rearrangement joins TRBV19 to TRBJ1-2; 7 nucleotides match TRBD1. Germline-derived CDR1 and CDR2 are LNHDA and SQIVND (reference sequence). CDR3 length equals 11 residues. With V trimmed by 7 bases and J by 8 bases, 4 bases remained unmatched. The CDR3 loop reads CASKGAGGYTF. As DNA, the CDR3 is TGTGCCAGTAAGGGGGCCGGGGGCTACACCTTC.

This chain joins TRBV28 and TRBJ1-3; maybe TRBD1 (6 bases). CDR1 MDHEN and CDR2 SYDVKM come from the germline V gene. The CDR3 consists of 15 residues. With 4 bases removed from V and 4 bases from J, the gap between germline ends came to 14 bases. The CDR3 DNA is TGTGCCAGCAGTTCCCAGGGGCTCTTGGGAAACACCATATATTTT. It encodes CASSSQGLLGNTIYF.

The rearrangement links TRBV4-3 to TRBJ2-1; D might be TRBD1 (5 bases). Deletions cut 0 bases from V and 2 bases from J, with 11 bases between. CDR1 and CDR2 from the germline V gene are LGHNA and YSLEER. CDR3 size: 16 residues. CDR3 nucleotides: TGCGCCAGCAGCCAAGAAGGCAGGGCGGCCTACAATGAGCAGTTCTTC. Translated, it gives CASSQEGRAAYNEQFF.

The gene calls are TRBV9 and TRBJ1-4; 7 bases agree with TRBD1. The CDR3 extends over 17 amino acids. Germline V lookup: CDR1 SGDLS, CDR2 YYNGEE. The V gene end was trimmed by 3 bases and the J gene end by 7 bases; junction bases not matched to a gene: 15. This CDR3 is CASSDLKEGQSFEKLFF. DNA for the CDR3: TGTGCCAGCAGCGACCTTAAAGAGGGACAGAGTTTTGAAAAACTGTTTTTT.

The chain joins TRBV6-2 or TRBV6-3 to TRBJ1-1, with no clear D. This CDR3 is 13 amino acids long. The V and J ends lost 2 bases and 3 bases respectively, with 7 bases between them. Germline loops: CDR1 MNHEY, CDR2 SVGEGT. CDR3 loop: CASSYVRDTEAFF. The CDR3 DNA sequence: TGTGCCAGCAGTTACGTCCGGGACACTGAAGCTTTCTTT.

The genes are TRBV27 and TRBJ2-3; a weak D match, TRBD1 (6 bases). This CDR3 spans 16 amino acids. The germline CDR1 and CDR2 sequences are MNHEY and SMNVEV (reference sequence). With 5 bases removed from V and 4 bases from J, the gap between germline ends came to 19 bases. The CDR3 DNA follows: TGTGCCAGCAGTACCCGATACCCCGACAGGCCAGATACGCAGTATTTT. Translating it yields CASSTRYPDRPDTQYF.

This clone turned up a few times. V gene TRBV28 combines with J gene TRBJ1-2; 8 positions agree with TRBD1. J was trimmed by 3 bases and V by 5 bases; bases with no gene match: 2. Germline assignment: CDR1 MDHEN and CDR2 SYDVKM. The CDR3 has 13 amino acids. This chain's CDR3 is CASSEQGDYGYTF. The CDR3 region has the DNA TGTGCCAGCAGTGAACAGGGGGACTATGGCTACACCTTC.

J is TRBJ2-7 and V is TRBV20-1; D uncertain. Trimming took 6 bases from V and 7 from J, leaving 13 bases between them. From germline, CDR1 is DFQATT and CDR2 SNEGSKA (reference sequence). CDR3 length: 11 amino acids. The CDR3 bases are TGCAGTGCCCAGAGGTCCAGAGAGCAGTACTTC. This gives the protein CSAQRSREQYF.

This clone was seen just once. The chain combines TRBV20-1 with TRBJ1-2, with D possibly being TRBD1 (5 bases). The CDR3 sequence is 13 residues long. From germline, CDR1 is DFQATT and CDR2 SNEGSKA (reference sequence). The V and J ends lost 3 bases and 7 bases respectively, with 15 bases between them. The CDR3 sequence is CSASPIRGSGYTF. The DNA of the CDR3 is TGCAGTGCTAGTCCCATCCGGGGGTCTGGCTACACCTTC.

The chain joins TRBV19 to TRBJ1-4; D is undetermined. Germline V lookup: CDR1 LNHDA, CDR2 SQIVND (reference sequence). The germline V and J ends were trimmed by 7 bases and 2 bases, with 11 bases remaining between them. This CDR3 has 14 residues. The chain's CDR3 is CASTWQVTNEKLFF. The CDR3 nucleotides read TGTGCCAGTACGTGGCAGGTGACTAATGAAAAACTGTTTTTT.

This sequence joins TRBV5-1 and TRBJ2-5, with 7 bases that match TRBD1. CDR3 size: 17 residues. With 4 bases clipped from V and 1 base from J, the junction kept 13 bases outside the gene matches. The V gene's germline CDR1 is SGHRS and CDR2 YFSETQ. The CDR3 coding sequence is TGCGCCAGCAGCCCGAGCCCGACAGGGAGTTCCCAAGAGACCCAGTACTTC. This sequence encodes CASSPSPTGSSQETQYF.

The chain recombines TRBV24-1 with TRBJ2-7, with TRBD1 matching over 9 bases. Trimming cost V 9 bases and J 4 bases; bases outside gene matches: 9. The germline gives CDR1 KGHDR, CDR2 SFDVKD. This CDR3 contains 14 residues. CDR3 amino acids: CATSPGDRVYEQYF. DNA of the CDR3: TGTGCCACCTCACCCGGGGACAGGGTTTACGAGCAGTACTTC.